This T cell receptor beta chain was retrieved from a study of a mutant IDH1 vaccine in newly diagnosed glioma. Libraries were prepared by immunoSEQ multiplex PCR; TCRdb keeps only in-frame clonotypes and omits some of them. The sample records approximately 92,000 clones, about 83% being singletons. As concerns this clone: Its antigen remains unknown.

Sample time point: baseline, week 1 (first vaccination visit). This sample's treatment: pre-vaccination baseline after standard-of-care therapy. Notes on the study in general: Pseudoprogression apparently tracked independently of changes in top peripheral T cell clonotypes.

The CDR3 is 12 residues long. Germline CDR1 and CDR2: MDHEN and SYDVKM. Between the trimmed V and J ends, which lost 5 bases and 4 bases, there was a span of 9 bases. The sample in question was PBMCs, obtained from a glioma patient treated with radiotherapy, temozolomide or both. The chain employs TRBV28 and TRBJ2-7; D unclear. The receptor was derived from a woman between 50 and 59 years old with glioma. CDR3 in DNA: TGTGCCAGCAGTCCCCCGCTATACGAGCAGTACTTC. This translates into CASSPPLYEQYF.